This T cell receptor (beta chain) was found in a study of T cells in Graves' hyperthyroidism and ophthalmopathy. The ends lost 8 bases at V and 6 bases at J; junction bases unmatched: 10. This CDR3 contains 13 residues. Germline lookup yields CDR1 SGHAT and CDR2 FQDESV (reference sequence). This clonotype was detected many times. RNA transcripts were the template for amplifying TCR beta CDR3 regions. Researchers ran a first-round RT-PCR on the TCR CDR3 using the HTBI primer set. TCRdb re-derived calls from the multiplex PCR reads in MiXCR, one entry per CDR3 protein. The top ten clones hold under 20% of a sample with roughly 530,000 distinct CDR3 sequences, 17% of them seen once. The study left out patients who had uncontrolled infection, other autoimmune disease, pregnancy or lactation.

This TCR was sampled from a woman aged 18-29 years with Graves' ophthalmopathy. The chain carries TRBV11-1 and TRBJ2-7; 7 bases align to TRBD2. The specimen sequenced was blood. CDR3 sequence reads: CASRGEGVFEQYF. The CDR3 DNA is TGTGCCAGCCGCGGGGAGGGCGTTTTCGAGCAGTACTTC. Full variable domain (missing parts from reference TRBV11-1 and TRBJ2-7): EAEVAQSPRYKITEKSQAVAFWCDPISGHATLYWYRQILGQGPELLVQFQDESVVDDSQLPKDRFSAERLKGVDSTLKIQPAELGDSAMYLCASRGEGVFEQYFGPGTRLTVT.